These 4 T cell receptor beta chains came from one sample sequenced in a study of beta chain features in type 1 diabetes (dated by TCRdb to 2016 to 2018). Library creation used the immunoSEQ multiplex PCR assay. All of the isolated RNA was reverse transcribed with the High Capacity cDNA Reverse Transcription Kit, so expressed TCRB transcripts were sequenced. What TCRdb holds here is the immuneACCESS table cut down to in-frame rearrangements. Part of the clones is not present; checked against another copy, under half of the missing clones reflect an unresolved V gene, and the others are unexplained. This sample has about 470,000 clones in its table, and about 30% of those were observed once. The biggest ten clones account for roughly 0.066% of the sample. The specimen was naive CD4+ T cells from blood. In the paper's terms, the cell subset or site label means: true naive CD4+ T cells. The receptors come from a man younger than 35 in good health.

Worth noting for this clone: This could be a read error, since a much larger clone is one nucleotide away. The rearrangement links TRBV7-9 to TRBJ2-1; D call uncertain. Trimming shortened V by 5 bases and J by 5 bases, and 4 bases separated the two germline ends. CDR3 size: 11 residues. CDR1 is SEHNR and CDR2 is FQNEAQ in the germline V gene (reference sequence). Written as DNA, the CDR3 is TGTGCCAGCAGCGCCCACAATGAGCAGTTCTTC. Translation: CASSAHNEQFF.

This clone was picked up one time. V gene TRBV9 combines with J gene TRBJ2-3; 9 nucleotides align to TRBD1. The ends lost 3 bases at V and 4 bases at J; junction bases unmatched: 9. This CDR3 is 16 amino acids long. CDR1 SGDLS and CDR2 YYNGEE come from the germline V gene. The CDR3 region is CASSADPGTGSDTQYF. The CDR3 nucleotides are TGTGCCAGCAGCGCAGACCCTGGGACAGGGTCAGATACGCAGTATTTT.

This clone was picked up a small number of times. CDR3 nucleotide sequence: TGCAGCGGGCGGGACAGCGGGCTACCCGGCGAGCAGTACTTC. Protein: CSGRDSGLPGEQYF. The chain uses TRBV29-1 and TRBJ2-7; tentatively, D is TRBD1 (7 bases). The V end was cut by 7 bases, the J end by 6 bases, with 22 bases between. Per germline, CDR1 SQVTM and CDR2 ANQGSEA. The CDR3 has 14 amino acids.

In this sample, this clone turned up a few times. The CDR3 DNA reads TGTGCCTGGAGTAGATCTAGCCCCTCGGATGAGCAGTTCTTC. Residues: CAWSRSSPSDEQFF. The rearrangement uses TRBV30 and TRBJ2-1, with a possible D match to TRBD2 (5 bases). The CDR3 has 14 residues. The V end lost 2 bases, the J end lost 8 bases, and 16 bases lay between the germline ends. Germline V gives CDR1 GTSNPN, CDR2 SVGIG (reference sequence).